These 24 T cell receptor beta chains were all obtained from the same sample, sequenced in a study of neurological immune-mediated disorders. TCRdb re-analysed the 5' RACE reads in MiXCR, keeping a single row per CDR3 protein. The data contain more than 45,000 distinct CDR3 sequences, approximately 10% of them singletons. Sequencing input: PBMCs. The source is a man aged 60 to 75 in good health.

This clonotype was observed many times. This chain links TRBV20-1 with TRBJ2-3; TRBD2 matches 7 bases. Germline V gene data show CDR1 as DFQATT and CDR2 as SNEGSKA (reference sequence). The CDR3 runs to 15 residues. Trimming at V came to 0 bases and at J to 3 bases, leaving 6 bases not matched to a gene. Written as DNA, the CDR3 is TGCAGTGCTAGAGATTTCGGGGGGTTGACAGATACGCAGTATTTT. It specifies CSARDFGGLTDTQYF.

This clonotype occurred many times. The chain uses TRBV7-2 and TRBJ2-7; no clear D. Trimming took off 4 bases at V and 5 bases at J, with 15 bases between the two ends. In germline, CDR1 is SGHTA, CDR2 FQGNSA. The CDR3 has 14 residues. CDR3 region: CASSSTGSRDEQYF. CDR3 bases: TGTGCCAGCAGCTCTACCGGGTCTAGGGACGAGCAGTACTTC.

Ten or more counts support this clonotype. This rearrangement joins TRBV18 to TRBJ1-5; 7 nucleotides match TRBD1. With 3 bases clipped from V and 5 bases from J, the junction kept 1 base outside the gene matches. This CDR3 has 13 residues. Germline V gives CDR1 KGHSH, CDR2 LQKENI. As DNA, the CDR3 is TGTGCCAGCTCACCGGGGACAGATCAGCCCCAGCATTTT. Translated, it gives CASSPGTDQPQHF.

In this sample, this clonotype turned up many times. The chain recombines TRBV7-2 with TRBJ1-2; possible D gene TRBD1, 5 bases. The length of the CDR3 is 13 residues. Germline loops: CDR1 SGHTA, CDR2 FQGNSA. V shed 5 bases and J shed 4 bases, with 11 bases lying between them. The CDR3 DNA follows: TGTGCCAGCAGCCCCTCAGGGCCCTATGGCTACACCTTC. The encoded protein is CASSPSGPYGYTF.

This clonotype was counted at least ten times. The genes are TRBV7-9 and TRBJ2-2, with unresolved D. The V gene lost 5 bases and the J gene lost 7 bases, with 8 bases spanning the gap. CDR1 is SEHNR and CDR2 is FQNEAQ in the germline V gene (reference sequence). CDR3 size: 12 residues. CDR3 loop: CASSPSDGELFF. As DNA, the CDR3 is TGTGCCAGCAGCCCCTCTGACGGGGAGCTGTTTTTT.

This clonotype has ten or more counts. V usage is TRBV6-5 and J usage is TRBJ1-1; D is perhaps TRBD1 (5 bases). This CDR3 comprises 15 residues. Germline-derived CDR1 and CDR2 are MNHEY and SVGAGI. V lost 4 bases, J lost 0 bases, and 12 bases lay in between. CDR3 in amino acids: CASSWQGDMNTEAFF. CDR3 DNA: TGTGCCAGCAGTTGGCAGGGTGATATGAACACTGAAGCTTTCTTT.

This chain links TRBV5-6 with TRBJ1-3; D not certain. Between the trimmed V and J ends, which lost 4 bases and 1 base, there was a span of 3 bases. CDR1 and CDR2 from the germline V gene are SGHDT and YYEEEE. The length of the CDR3 is 12 residues. The CDR3, as DNA: TGTGCCAGCAGCGAATCTGGAAACACCATATATTTT. This encodes CASSESGNTIYF.

This clonotype was seen more than once but under ten times. The genes are TRBV20-1 and TRBJ1-4; possibly TRBD1 for D (5 bases). This CDR3 comprises 15 residues. Trimming cost V 0 bases and J 5 bases, with 13 bases left between them. Germline CDR1 reads DFQATT; CDR2 reads SNEGSKA (reference sequence). CDR3 in DNA: TGCAGTGCTAGAGATCGCCTGGGGCTGAATGAAAAACTGTTTTTT. This sequence encodes CSARDRLGLNEKLFF.

The table lists this clonotype with many counts. The chain combines TRBV5-1 with TRBJ2-1; the D is unclear. Trimming removed 0 bases at V and 6 bases at J, with 7 bases between. CDR3 size: 13 residues. Per germline, CDR1 SGHRS and CDR2 YFSETQ. CDR3 sequence reads: CASSLGVANEQFF. The CDR3 DNA sequence: TGCGCCAGCAGCTTGGGTGTCGCCAATGAGCAGTTCTTC.

This clonotype has ten or more counts. The chain links TRBV9 to TRBJ1-4; tentative D call: TRBD1 (5 bases). Germline V gene data show CDR1 as SGDLS and CDR2 as YYNGEE. Trimming took 0 bases from V and 2 from J, leaving 5 bases between them. CDR3 size: 14 residues. The chain's CDR3 is CASSVGGTNEKLFF. The DNA for the CDR3 is TGTGCCAGCAGCGTAGGGGGCACTAATGAAAAACTGTTTTTT. Using reference TRBV9 and TRBJ1-4 for the parts outside the CDR3, the full variable domain is DSGVTQTPKHLITATGQRVTLRCSPRSGDLSVYWYQQSLDQGLQFLIQYYNGEERAKGNILERFSAQQFPDLHSELNLSSLELGDSALYFCASSVGGTNEKLFFGSGTQLSVL.

At least ten counts were recorded for this clonotype. The V gene is TRBV20-1, the J gene TRBJ1-2; 7 nucleotides match TRBD1. Trimming took 5 bases from V and 2 from J; bases not matched to a gene: 2. This CDR3 is built from 12 residues. The germline gives CDR1 DFQATT, CDR2 SNEGSKA (reference sequence). CDR3 nucleotides: TGCAGTGCTCTCAGGGGGAACTATGGCTACACCTTC. It yields the protein CSALRGNYGYTF.

This chain joins TRBV29-1 and TRBJ2-1; D not resolved. Per the germline V gene, CDR1 is SQVTM and CDR2 is ANQGSEA. Trimming removed 4 bases at V and 6 bases at J, with 16 bases between. The CDR3 consists of 14 residues. CDR3 in DNA: TGCAGCGTTGCCTCGCAGCCCGGGTCCAATGAGCAGTTCTTC. Translation: CSVASQPGSNEQFF.

The V gene is TRBV5-1, the J gene TRBJ2-1; tentatively, D is TRBD1 (6 bases). The germline V gene encodes CDR1 SGHRS and CDR2 YFSETQ. The CDR3 extends over 13 amino acids. Trimming took off 0 bases at V and 8 bases at J, with 9 bases between the two ends. The CDR3 DNA sequence: TGCGCCAGCAGCTTGGGGGGGCGCGATGAGCAGTTCTTC. Its protein is CASSLGGRDEQFF.

Regarding this clonotype: A much bigger clone sits one base away, suggesting this may be a read error. The chain recombines TRBV7-9 with TRBJ2-1, with TRBD2 matching 12 bases. CDR3 length: 16 residues. Germline CDR1 and CDR2: SEHNR and FQNEAQ (reference sequence). The DNA for the CDR3 is TGTGTCAGCAGCCTACTACTAGCGGGGGGCTCCAATGAGCAGTTCTTC. Its translation: CVSSLLLAGGSNEQFF.

This clonotype was picked up many times. This chain links TRBV5-1 with TRBJ2-5; 12 nucleotides line up with TRBD2. Germline CDR1 and CDR2: SGHRS and YFSETQ. The CDR3 spans 17 residues. The trim removed 2 bases at V and 1 base at J, leaving 6 bases unmatched. This CDR3 is CASSLQTSGGTQETQYF. The CDR3 DNA reads as TGCGCCAGCAGCTTACAAACTAGCGGGGGGACCCAAGAGACCCAGTACTTC.

This clonotype has ten or more counts. The rearrangement uses TRBV7-8 and TRBJ2-1; 11 bases are a match to TRBD2. With 5 bases clipped from V and 0 bases from J, the junction kept 12 bases outside the gene matches. This CDR3 contains 19 residues. CDR1 and CDR2 from the germline V gene are SGHVS and FQNEAQ. The DNA of the CDR3 is TGTGCCAGCAGCAGAAAAACTAGCGGGGGACCCCTCTCCTACAATGAGCAGTTCTTC. Translation: CASSRKTSGGPLSYNEQFF.

This clonotype was observed many times. This chain joins TRBV5-1 and TRBJ1-1; the D is unclear. V gave up 3 bases and J gave up 1 base, with 10 bases separating them. CDR1 and CDR2 from the germline V gene are SGHRS and YFSETQ. The CDR3 covers 14 residues. The CDR3 DNA follows: TGCGCCAGCAGCTCCTCGTCGCAGAACACTGAAGCTTTCTTT. It is translated as CASSSSSQNTEAFF.

This clonotype was recorded many times. The chain links TRBV16 to TRBJ1-5; 11 bases map to TRBD1. Unmatched junction bases numbered 9, after V lost 5 bases and J lost 0 bases. The CDR3 loop spans 18 amino acids. The germline V gene encodes CDR1 KGHSY and CDR2 FQNENV. The CDR3 DNA follows: TGTGCCAGCAGCTCTGGACAGGGGGCCCATCTTAGCAATCAGCCCCAGCATTTT. Translation: CASSSGQGAHLSNQPQHF.

This clonotype was observed at least ten times. The V and J genes are TRBV20-1 and TRBJ2-1, with D possibly matching TRBD1 (6 bases). Germline V gene lookup returns CDR1 DFQATT and CDR2 SNEGSKA (reference sequence). The CDR3 runs to 13 residues. V was shortened by 5 bases and J by 7 bases, with 15 bases between the two germline ends. CDR3 nucleotides: TGCAGTGCTTATCGGGACATGGGGAATGAGCAGTTCTTC. It is translated as CSAYRDMGNEQFF.

This clonotype showed up many times. V and J are TRBV5-1 and TRBJ2-7; TRBD1 might be the D (5 bases). The CDR3 has 14 amino acids. Trimming shortened V by 3 bases and J by 5 bases, and 15 bases separated the two germline ends. Looked up from germline, CDR1 is SGHRS and CDR2 is YFSETQ. Written as DNA, the CDR3 is TGCGCCAGCAGCTCCCGACAGCTAAAGGACGAGCAGTACTTC. Translated: CASSSRQLKDEQYF.

This clonotype was found many times. V and J are TRBV29-1 and TRBJ1-1; D unclear. V was pared by 7 bases and J by 7 bases, with 13 bases between. The CDR3 covers 11 residues. Germline V gives CDR1 SQVTM, CDR2 ANQGSEA. This CDR3 is CSAGEGYEAFF. CDR3 bases: TGCAGCGCCGGTGAGGGATATGAAGCTTTCTTT.

This clonotype was detected ten times or more. The chain carries TRBV6-5 and TRBJ2-3; 9 nucleotides align to TRBD2. Trimming removed 4 bases from V and 7 bases from J; junction bases left unmatched: 12. CDR1 and CDR2 from the germline V gene are MNHEY and SVGAGI. This CDR3 region has 16 residues. The CDR3 protein is CASSFSAGGVRNTQYF. CDR3 nucleotide sequence: TGTGCCAGCAGTTTTTCGGCGGGGGGGGTGCGAAATACGCAGTATTTT.

The rearrangement uses TRBV5-1 and TRBJ2-5, with TRBD1 matching over 11 bases. V was clipped by 4 bases and J by 5 bases; unmatched bases: 4. The CDR3 has 14 residues. Germline CDR1 SGHRS, CDR2 YFSETQ. This CDR3 reads CASSPDRGQETQYF. CDR3 DNA: TGCGCCAGCAGCCCGGACAGGGGGCAGGAGACCCAGTACTTC.

This clonotype appeared many times. The V call is TRBV20-1, the J call TRBJ2-2; TRBD2 matches 13 bases. Germline loops: CDR1 DFQATT, CDR2 SNEGSKA (reference sequence). V lost 0 bases, J lost 7 bases, and 2 bases stayed unmatched. This CDR3 has 15 amino acids. Here the CDR3 reads CSARDRLAGGGELFF. For the CDR3, the DNA is TGCAGTGCTAGAGATCGACTAGCGGGGGGCGGGGAGCTGTTTTTT.